This entry lists 16 T cell receptor beta chains sequenced from one sample in a study of radiotherapy plus CTLA-4 blockade in lung cancer. Assay: immunoSEQ multiplex PCR; the TCRdb copy retains only in-frame clones and omits some. This table holds roughly 100,000 clones, approximately 87% found once. Source: peripheral blood, taken from a patient treated with radiotherapy plus ipilimumab. The origin of the receptors is a human donor with non-small cell lung cancer that progressed on radiotherapy plus ipilimumab. Some clones in this sample may be carry-over from other donors' samples.

The chain combines TRBV20-1 with TRBJ1-2; possible D gene TRBD1, 5 bases. Between the trimmed V and J ends, which lost 6 bases and 4 bases, there was a span of 9 bases. The CDR3 has 11 amino acids. Germline values: CDR1 DFQATT, CDR2 SNEGSKA (reference sequence). The CDR3 protein is CSAGTSYGYTF. DNA of the CDR3: TGCAGTGCCGGGACTTCCTATGGCTACACCTTC.

This clone was seen more than once but under ten times. V is TRBV9 and J is TRBJ2-1; a weak D match, TRBD1 (6 bases). Germline V gene data show CDR1 as SGDLS and CDR2 as YYNGEE. The V and J ends lost 4 bases and 2 bases respectively, with 10 bases between them. The CDR3 extends over 14 amino acids. CDR3 DNA: TGTGCCAGCAGCCAGAGGACAGCCTACAATGAGCAGTTCTTC. It is translated as CASSQRTAYNEQFF.

The chain combines TRBV5-1 with TRBJ2-5, with a tentative D call TRBD2 (5 bases). The CDR3 is made up of 15 amino acids. Trimming took 5 bases from V and 3 from J, leaving 17 bases between them. Germline CDR1 SGHRS, CDR2 YFSETQ. The DNA of the CDR3 is TGCGCCAGCAGACTCGACGGACGGGGAGAAGAGACCCAGTACTTC. It encodes CASRLDGRGEETQYF.

J is TRBJ1-3 and V is TRBV19; D unclear. Trimming left V 3 bases short and J 2 bases short, with 11 bases between. Germline V gives CDR1 LNHDA, CDR2 SQIVND (reference sequence). This CDR3 spans 15 amino acids. The CDR3 coding sequence is TGTGCCAGTAGTATTTCGGGAGATCCTGGAAACACCATATATTTT. Translation gives CASSISGDPGNTIYF.

This clone has a single count. The CDR3 region is CASSLDLAGANEQFF. CDR3 nucleotides: TGTGCCAGCAGCTTGGACCTAGCGGGGGCCAATGAGCAGTTCTTC. This chain links TRBV5-4 with TRBJ2-1, with TRBD2 identical over 10 bases. Germline V gene lookup returns CDR1 SGHNT and CDR2 YYREEE (reference sequence). The CDR3 spans 15 residues. The V gene end was trimmed by 0 bases and the J gene end by 6 bases; junction bases not matched to a gene: 3.

This clone was recorded a few times. The rearrangement uses TRBV5-1 and TRBJ1-4; a weak D match, TRBD1 (5 bases). In germline, CDR1 is SGHRS, CDR2 YFSETQ. V lost 5 bases and J lost 7, with 12 bases in between. The CDR3 covers 13 residues. The CDR3 coding sequence is TGCGCCAGCAGGATGGGGGGTAGTGAAAAACTGTTTTTT. It yields the protein CASRMGGSEKLFF. Combining the CDR3 with reference TRBV5-1 and TRBJ1-4 gives the whole variable domain KAGVTQTPRYLIKTRGQQVTLSCSPISGHRSVSWYQQTPGQGLQFLFEYFSETQRNKGNFPGRFSGRQFSNSRSEMNVSTLELGDSALYLCASRMGGSEKLFFGSGTQLSVL.

This chain joins TRBV19 and TRBJ1-6, with D perhaps matching TRBD1 (6 bases). Trimming left V 4 bases short and J 8 bases short, with 12 bases between. Germline CDR1 reads LNHDA; CDR2 reads SQIVND (reference sequence). The length of the CDR3 is 14 residues. This chain's CDR3 is CASSTQGGDSPLHF. The CDR3 DNA is TGTGCCAGTAGTACACAGGGTGGGGATTCACCCCTCCACTTT.

V and J are TRBV19 and TRBJ2-1; TRBD2 is a possible D gene (6 bases). Trimming removed 10 bases from V and 5 bases from J, with 18 bases in between. CDR1 and CDR2 from the germline V gene are LNHDA and SQIVND (reference sequence). The CDR3 has 14 amino acids. DNA for the CDR3: TGTGCCACAACCGGGACTGCGGACGACAATGAGCAGTTCTTC. This gives the protein CATTGTADDNEQFF.

This clone was counted once. The genes are TRBV18 and TRBJ2-3; no reliable D call. Germline assignment: CDR1 KGHSH and CDR2 LQKENI. This CDR3 has 14 residues. With 2 bases removed from V and 4 bases from J, the gap between germline ends came to 10 bases. This CDR3 reads CASSPGPGSDTQYF. CDR3 coding DNA: TGTGCCAGCTCACCAGGGCCCGGGTCAGATACGCAGTATTTT.

The rearrangement joins TRBV19 to TRBJ1-4; D not certain. The germline V and J ends were trimmed by 5 bases and 0 bases, with 4 bases remaining between them. The length of the CDR3 is 13 residues. CDR1 and CDR2 from the germline V gene are LNHDA and SQIVND (reference sequence). CDR3 residues: CASSQATNEKLFF. CDR3 in DNA: TGTGCCAGTAGTCAAGCAACTAATGAAAAACTGTTTTTT.

The gene calls are TRBV7-3 and TRBJ1-1; the match to TRBD1 covers 8 bases. The CDR3 totals 14 residues. Trimming removed 2 bases from V and 7 bases from J; junction bases left unmatched: 6. Germline V lookup: CDR1 SGHTA, CDR2 FQGTGA. CDR3 sequence: CASSLYRGQGEAFF. The CDR3 nucleotides are TGTGCCAGCAGCTTATATCGTGGACAGGGTGAAGCTTTCTTT. The full variable domain, rest sourced from reference TRBV7-3 and TRBJ1-1, is GAGVSQTPSNKVTEKGKYVELRCDPISGHTALYWYRQSLGQGPEFLIYFQGTGAADDSGLPNDRFFAVRPEGSVSTLKIQRTERGDSAVYLCASSLYRGQGEAFFGQGTRLTVV.

The chain carries TRBV25-1 and TRBJ1-3; 8 nucleotides match TRBD1. CDR1 and CDR2 from the germline V gene are MGHDK and SYGVNS. The CDR3 is 15 residues long. The V and J ends lost 7 bases and 0 bases, in that order; junction bases with no gene match: 5. The CDR3 DNA follows: TGTGCCAGCACTAAGGGGACAGGCTCTGGAAACACCATATATTTT. Amino acid sequence: CASTKGTGSGNTIYF.

The CDR3 region is CSVVQDWTSAYEQYF. For the CDR3, the DNA is TGCAGCGTTGTTCAGGACTGGACCAGCGCCTACGAGCAGTACTTC. The V and J genes are TRBV29-1 and TRBJ2-7; tentatively, D is TRBD2 (5 bases). Trimming took off 4 bases at V and 2 bases at J, with 18 bases between the two ends. This CDR3 is built from 15 residues. Germline CDR1 and CDR2: SQVTM and ANQGSEA.

This chain uses TRBV7-2 with TRBJ2-3; 9 bases map to TRBD1. Unmatched junction bases numbered 3, after V lost 4 bases and J lost 1 base. The germline CDR1 and CDR2 sequences are SGHTA and FQGNSA. The CDR3 spans 15 residues. The CDR3 sequence: CASSWGTGRTDTQYF. CDR3 sequence (DNA): TGTGCCAGCAGCTGGGGGACAGGGCGCACAGATACGCAGTATTTT.

CDR3 region: CASSLGPEETQYF. The CDR3 DNA follows: TGTGCCAGCAGCTTGGGGCCAGAAGAGACCCAGTACTTC. The chain uses TRBV5-6 and TRBJ2-5, with D unclear. The V end lost 0 bases, the J end lost 3 bases, and 6 bases lay between the germline ends. Germline V gene sequence: CDR1 SGHDT, CDR2 YYEEEE. The CDR3 runs 13 residues.

The rearrangement links TRBV13 to TRBJ2-1; maybe TRBD1 (6 bases). V was shortened by 7 bases and J by 2 bases, with 12 bases between the two germline ends. From germline, CDR1 is PRHDT and CDR2 FYEKMQ (reference sequence). This CDR3 is built from 14 residues. The CDR3 here is CASTPWTAYNEQFF. For the CDR3, the DNA is TGTGCCAGCACCCCGTGGACAGCCTACAATGAGCAGTTCTTC.